Listed here are 28 T cell receptor beta chains from one sample, sequenced in a study of cytomegalovirus exposure and HLA in healthy donors. This PCR relied on a set of 60 Vbeta primers and 13 Jbeta primers. TCRdb's table, derived via immunoSEQ multiplex PCR, lists solely in-frame clones and lacks some. This sample has some 120,000 clones, with around three quarters found just once. Sequencing was performed on PBMCs. The origin of the receptors is a human donor in good health.

V usage is TRBV5-6 and J usage is TRBJ1-5; a weak D match, TRBD1 (6 bases). Germline lookup yields CDR1 SGHDT and CDR2 YYEEEE. Trimming removed 4 bases at V and 2 bases at J, with 16 bases between. The CDR3 runs 16 residues. CDR3 region: CASSPHTGFGNQPQHF. The CDR3, as DNA: TGTGCCAGCAGCCCACACACAGGGTTCGGCAATCAGCCCCAGCATTTT. Full variable domain (rest looked up from reference TRBV5-6 and TRBJ1-5): DAGVTQSPTHLIKTRGQQVTLRCSPKSGHDTVSWYQQALGQGPQFIFQYYEEEERQRGNFPDRFSGHQFPNYSSELNVNALLLGDSALYLCASSPHTGFGNQPQHFGDGTRLSIL.

The chain is built from TRBV5-1 and TRBJ2-3; D possibly corresponds to TRBD1 (6 bases). CDR1 is SGHRS, CDR2 YFSETQ, per germline. This CDR3 is 13 amino acids long. V was pared by 4 bases and J by 6 bases, with 12 bases between. The CDR3 reads CASSKTGRDTQYF. CDR3 DNA sequence: TGCGCCAGCAGCAAAACAGGGCGGGATACGCAGTATTTT.

The rearrangement joins TRBV28 to TRBJ2-3; weak D call: TRBD2 (7 bases). Germline V lookup: CDR1 MDHEN, CDR2 SYDVKM. There are 18 residues in the CDR3. The V and J ends lost 10 bases and 1 base respectively, with 27 bases between them. CDR3 in DNA: TGTGCCACCGTATCCCCGATTGGGAGGGCAGGGGGCACAGATACGCAGTATTTT. It is translated as CATVSPIGRAGGTDTQYF. Supplemented by reference TRBV28 and TRBJ2-3, the full variable domain reads DVKVTQSSRYLVKRTGEKVFLECVQDMDHENMFWYRQDPGLGLRLIYFSYDVKMKEKGDIPEGYSVSREKKERFSLILESASTNQTSMYLCATVSPIGRAGGTDTQYFGPGTRLTVL.

In its sample, this clone was seen a few times. This chain uses TRBV5-6 with TRBJ1-1; no definite D call. Germline V lookup: CDR1 SGHDT, CDR2 YYEEEE. CDR3 length: 13 residues. Deletions cut 2 bases from V and 1 base from J, with 6 bases between. The CDR3 nucleotides read TGTGCCAGCAGCTTCCCAGGGAACACTGAAGCTTTCTTT. Its protein is CASSFPGNTEAFF.

The rearrangement joins TRBV5-1 to TRBJ1-5; TRBD1 aligns across 7 bases. CDR1 and CDR2 from the germline V gene are SGHRS and YFSETQ. The V segment lost 1 base and the J segment 5 bases; nucleotides outside the gene matches: 6. This CDR3 has 15 residues. The CDR3 sequence is CASSLSGDSDQPQHF. The CDR3 DNA follows: TGCGCCAGCAGCTTGTCAGGGGACAGTGATCAGCCCCAGCATTTT.

V gene TRBV19 combines with J gene TRBJ2-7; D may be TRBD2 (6 bases). The germline gives CDR1 LNHDA, CDR2 SQIVND (reference sequence). Trimming cost V 5 bases and J 0 bases, with 11 bases left between them. The CDR3 has 14 residues. CDR3 nucleotides: TGTGCCAGTAGTGTCACGGGGGTCTCCTACGAGCAGTACTTC. Protein product: CASSVTGVSYEQYF.

This clone came up once. The CDR3 here is CASSVDTGTGGSRETQYF. In DNA form, the CDR3 reads TGCGCCAGCAGTGTGGACACCGGGACAGGGGGCTCCCGGGAGACCCAGTACTTC. The gene calls are TRBV10-1 and TRBJ2-5; 12 bases are a match to TRBD1. Germline V gene data show CDR1 as WNHNN and CDR2 as SYGVQD (reference sequence). The CDR3 loop spans 18 amino acids. Unmatched junction bases numbered 14, after V lost 4 bases and J lost 5 bases.

This chain connects TRBV19 to TRBJ2-2; maybe TRBD2 (6 bases). Between the trimmed V and J ends, which lost 6 bases and 1 base, there was a span of 12 bases. Germline V CDR1 and CDR2: LNHDA, SQIVND (reference sequence). The CDR3 runs to 15 residues. The CDR3 DNA reads as TGTGCCAGTAGGTCCGGAGGGATGAACACCGGGGAGCTGTTTTTT. This encodes CASRSGGMNTGELFF.

The CDR3 sequence: CASSPDSYGYTF. The CDR3 DNA sequence: TGTGCCAGCAGCCCGGACAGCTATGGCTACACCTTC. The V and J genes are TRBV6-1 and TRBJ1-2; perhaps TRBD1 as D (6 bases). V was trimmed by 6 bases and J by 4 bases, leaving 9 bases between them. Germline V gene sequence: CDR1 MNHNS, CDR2 SASEGT. The CDR3 totals 12 residues.

The CDR3 is CATSRRTGPKVDYGYTF. The CDR3 DNA reads TGTGCCACCAGCAGAAGGACAGGGCCCAAGGTGGACTATGGCTACACCTTC. This sequence joins TRBV15 and TRBJ1-2; TRBD1 matches 8 bases. V gave up 2 bases and J gave up 3 bases; unmatched junction bases: 11. The germline gives CDR1 LNHNV, CDR2 YYDKDF (reference sequence). There are 17 residues in the CDR3.

The J gene is TRBJ1-1, the V gene TRBV9; D not resolved. V was clipped by 3 bases and J by 2 bases, with 11 bases between them. The CDR3 has 14 amino acids. The germline CDR1 and CDR2 sequences are SGDLS and YYNGEE. CDR3 sequence reads: CASSASKSNTEAFF. CDR3 sequence (DNA): TGTGCCAGCAGCGCGTCTAAAAGCAACACTGAAGCTTTCTTT.

The V gene is TRBV27, the J gene TRBJ2-1, with 9 bases aligning to TRBD2. Unmatched junction bases numbered 6, after V lost 11 bases and J lost 4 bases. CDR3 length equals 13 residues. Germline V gene data show CDR1 as MNHEY and CDR2 as SMNVEV (reference sequence). The CDR3 coding sequence is TGTGCCTCGCGGACTAGCGTATACAATGAGCAGTTCTTC. Its protein is CASRTSVYNEQFF.

The rearrangement uses TRBV6-6 and TRBJ1-5; 9 bases line up with TRBD1. V was clipped by 2 bases and J by 5 bases; unmatched bases: 4. The CDR3 is 15 amino acids. CDR1 MNHNY and CDR2 SVGAGI come from the germline V gene (reference sequence). In nucleotides, the CDR3 is TGTGCCAGCAGTTACCGGGACAGGGATTATCAGCCCCAGCATTTT. The encoded protein is CASSYRDRDYQPQHF.

This chain uses TRBV5-1 with TRBJ1-6; 10 bases match TRBD1. The V segment lost 4 bases and the J segment 7 bases; nucleotides outside the gene matches: 11. Germline V gene lookup returns CDR1 SGHRS and CDR2 YFSETQ. The CDR3 is made up of 17 amino acids. The CDR3 DNA is TGCGCCAGCAGCCCGGGATATCCGGGACAGGGGAATTCACCCCTCCACTTT. Protein sequence: CASSPGYPGQGNSPLHF.

The V call is TRBV7-2, the J call TRBJ2-7, with 7 bases matching TRBD2. CDR1 and CDR2 from the germline V gene are SGHTA and FQGNSA. The CDR3 consists of 15 residues. The trim removed 4 bases at V and 2 bases at J, leaving 8 bases unmatched. CDR3 region: CASSSYWTSTYEQYF. In DNA form, the CDR3 reads TGTGCCAGCAGCTCCTACTGGACTAGTACCTACGAGCAGTACTTC.

This chain links TRBV28 with TRBJ1-2, with 9 positions matching TRBD1. Trimming at V came to 6 bases and at J to 2 bases, leaving 7 bases not matched to a gene. Germline CDR1 MDHEN, CDR2 SYDVKM. This CDR3 contains 15 residues. The CDR3 nucleotides are TGTGCCAGCAGCCCCGGGACAGGGATAAACTATGGCTACACCTTC. This translates into CASSPGTGINYGYTF.

The chain couples TRBV27 to TRBJ2-7; D is ambiguous. The CDR3 is 11 residues long. V shed 5 bases and J shed 3 bases, with 5 bases lying between them. The germline V gene encodes CDR1 MNHEY and CDR2 SMNVEV (reference sequence). CDR3 in amino acids: CASSRGYEQYF. As DNA, the CDR3 is TGTGCCAGCAGTCGAGGCTACGAGCAGTACTTC.

The rearrangement joins TRBV5-4 to TRBJ2-1; TRBD2 matches 9 bases. The germline V gene has CDR1 SGHNT and CDR2 YYREEE (reference sequence). The CDR3 is 16 amino acids. The trim removed 2 bases at V and 2 bases at J, leaving 5 bases unmatched. The DNA of the CDR3 is TGTGCCAGCAGCTTCGCGGGGGGGACGGCCTACAATGAGCAGTTCTTC. It encodes CASSFAGGTAYNEQFF.

Remarks on this clone: The junction departs from the called germline gene at one end, perhaps through a read error. CDR3 sequence: CASISSPAARAHETFF. CDR3 sequence (DNA): TGTGCCAGCATCTCAAGCCCCGCCGCCAGGGCCCATGAAACTTTCTTT. This chain uses TRBV5-6 with TRBJ1-1; D is possibly TRBD1 (5 bases). This CDR3 spans 16 amino acids. Germline V gives CDR1 SGHDT, CDR2 YYEEEE.

J is TRBJ1-4 and V is TRBV27; 8 bases are a match to TRBD1. This CDR3 spans 15 amino acids. V dropped 5 bases and J dropped 8; count of bases not matched to a gene: 10. Germline CDR1 reads MNHEY; CDR2 reads SMNVEV (reference sequence). The CDR3 sequence: CASSPWTGFPEKLFF. The CDR3 nucleotides read TGTGCCAGCAGTCCCTGGACAGGGTTCCCCGAAAAACTGTTTTTT.

The CDR3 region is CASSPVGQGAVGEKLFF. The CDR3 DNA follows: TGTGCCAGCAGCCCAGTCGGGCAGGGGGCTGTCGGTGAAAAACTGTTTTTT. V usage is TRBV7-2 and J usage is TRBJ1-4; 8 nucleotides line up with TRBD1. V was pared by 5 bases and J by 7 bases, with 15 bases of the junction left unmatched. Germline loops: CDR1 SGHTA, CDR2 FQGNSA. This CDR3 has 17 residues.

This chain links TRBV7-9 with TRBJ2-7, with 9 nucleotides matching TRBD1. Germline values: CDR1 SEHNR, CDR2 FQNEAQ (reference sequence). After removal of 5 bases from V and 2 bases from J, the junction contained 7 bases not matched to a gene. This CDR3 is built from 15 residues. This chain's CDR3 is CASSRQGQGPYEQYF. CDR3 bases: TGTGCCAGCAGCAGGCAGGGACAGGGCCCCTACGAGCAGTACTTC.

The gene calls are TRBV15 and TRBJ2-2, with no clear D. Germline loops: CDR1 LNHNV, CDR2 YYDKDF (reference sequence). V gave up 0 bases and J gave up 4 bases, with 9 bases separating them. The length of the CDR3 is 15 residues. The CDR3 DNA reads as TGTGCCACCAGCAGAGATCCCCATTCCACCGGGGAGCTGTTTTTT. This codes for CATSRDPHSTGELFF. Filled out from reference TRBV15 and TRBJ2-2, the complete variable domain reads DAMVIQNPRYQVTQFGKPVTLSCSQTLNHNVMYWYQQKSSQAPKLLFHYYDKDFNNEADTPDNFQSRRPNTSFCFLDIRSPGLGDTAMYLCATSRDPHSTGELFFGEGSRLTVL.

Only a few counts were recorded for this clone. The gene calls are TRBV28 and TRBJ1-2; the D gene is possibly TRBD1 (5 bases). CDR1 and CDR2 (germline): MDHEN, SYDVKM. Trimming cost V 7 bases and J 7 bases, with 16 bases left between them. This CDR3 has 13 residues. The CDR3 protein is CASTSSGRGGYTF. For the CDR3, the DNA is TGTGCCAGCACCTCCTCGGGGAGGGGTGGCTACACCTTC.

The chain couples TRBV27 to TRBJ2-5; weak D call: TRBD2 (5 bases). V lost 2 bases and J lost 5, with 15 bases in between. Germline V lookup: CDR1 MNHEY, CDR2 SMNVEV (reference sequence). This CDR3 is built from 15 residues. The CDR3 bases are TGTGCCAGCAGTTTAGGAGGCGGCTACGGGGAGACCCAGTACTTC. Residues: CASSLGGGYGETQYF.

The genes are TRBV9 and TRBJ2-3; the match to TRBD1 covers 9 bases. The germline CDR1 and CDR2 sequences are SGDLS and YYNGEE. The CDR3 runs 16 residues. V shed 0 bases and J 2 bases; nucleotides not matched to a gene: 4. CDR3 region: CASSVGDRDSTDTQYF. CDR3 DNA sequence: TGTGCCAGCAGCGTAGGGGACAGGGATTCCACAGATACGCAGTATTTT.

The genes are TRBV30 and TRBJ2-1, with 7 bases aligning to TRBD1. The germline V gene has CDR1 GTSNPN and CDR2 SVGIG (reference sequence). CDR3 size: 13 residues. The trim removed 5 bases at V and 7 bases at J, leaving 8 bases unmatched. DNA for the CDR3: TGTGCCTGGGGGAAGGGGGCGAATAATGAGCAGTTCTTC. This translates into CAWGKGANNEQFF.

This chain connects TRBV5-1 to TRBJ2-6, with D possibly being TRBD2 (5 bases). Trimming took off 4 bases at V and 0 bases at J, with 14 bases between the two ends. CDR3 length: 17 amino acids. The germline CDR1 and CDR2 sequences are SGHRS and YFSETQ. In DNA, the CDR3 is TGCGCCAGCAGCACGGGATTTTACGCCTCTGGGGCCAACGTCCTGACTTTC. This sequence encodes CASSTGFYASGANVLTF.